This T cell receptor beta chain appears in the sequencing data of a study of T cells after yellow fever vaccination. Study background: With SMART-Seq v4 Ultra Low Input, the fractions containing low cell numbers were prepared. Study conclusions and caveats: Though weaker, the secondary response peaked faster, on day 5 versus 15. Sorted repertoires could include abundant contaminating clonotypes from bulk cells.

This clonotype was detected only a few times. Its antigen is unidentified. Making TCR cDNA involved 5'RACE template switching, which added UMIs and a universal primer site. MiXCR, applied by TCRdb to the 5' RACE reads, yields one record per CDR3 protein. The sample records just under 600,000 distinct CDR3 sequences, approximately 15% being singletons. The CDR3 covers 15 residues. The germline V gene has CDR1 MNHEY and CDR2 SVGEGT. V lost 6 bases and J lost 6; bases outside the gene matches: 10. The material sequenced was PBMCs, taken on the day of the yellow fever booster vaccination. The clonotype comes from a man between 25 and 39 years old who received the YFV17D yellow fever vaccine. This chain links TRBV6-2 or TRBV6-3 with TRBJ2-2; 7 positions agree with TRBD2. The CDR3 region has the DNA TGTGCCAGCAGCTACGGACTAAGCGGGGCCGGGGAGCTGTTTTTT. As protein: CASSYGLSGAGELFF.